Following are 24 T cell receptor beta chains from one sample sequenced in a study of blood T cells in healthy people across ages. The authors ran a second PCR of roughly 7 to 11 cycles using a sample-barcoded 5' primer and a J-beta primer mix. MiXCR, run by TCRdb on the 5' RACE reads, gives a single entry per CDR3 protein. The data contain 1 million or so distinct CDR3 sequences, more than 35% of them singletons. The sample comprised blood. The receptor set was obtained from a woman aged 55-69 years in good health.

The chain has TRBV2 and TRBJ1-5; no clear D gene. Trimming removed 2 bases at V and 7 bases at J, with 15 bases between. This CDR3 region has 15 residues. The germline V gene encodes CDR1 SNHLY and CDR2 FYNNEI. The CDR3 DNA reads as TGTGCCAGCAGTGAAATGGTCGGTGCACACCAGCCCCAGCATTTT. Protein product: CASSEMVGAHQPQHF.

The J gene is TRBJ2-5, the V gene TRBV24-1, with 14 bases that match TRBD2. Germline V gene data show CDR1 as KGHDR and CDR2 as SFDVKD. This CDR3 region has 16 residues. The V segment lost 4 bases and the J segment 11 bases; nucleotides outside the gene matches: 11. Written as DNA, the CDR3 is TGTGCCACCAGTGACCCGGGACTAGCGGGAGACAATGAGCAGTACTTC. Translating gives CATSDPGLAGDNEQYF.

The J gene is TRBJ1-2, the V gene TRBV4-2; D gene ambiguous. Trimming cost V 0 bases and J 7 bases, with 15 bases left between them. Germline CDR1 and CDR2: LGHNA and YNFKEQ. CDR3 size: 15 residues. CDR3 nucleotide sequence: TGTGCCAGCAGCCAAGATCAAATCACGTATGGTGGCTACACCTTC. This translates into CASSQDQITYGGYTF.

CDR3 in amino acids: CASSLAGGDIETQYF. CDR3 nucleotides: TGTGCCAGCAGCTTAGCGGGGGGCGATATAGAGACCCAGTACTTC. This rearrangement joins TRBV7-8 to TRBJ2-5; D may match TRBD1 or TRBD2 (6 bases each). V dropped 0 bases and J dropped 4 bases, with 12 bases sitting between them. Germline CDR1 SGHVS, CDR2 FQNEAQ. The CDR3 totals 15 residues.

The chain joins TRBV18 to TRBJ1-6; 8 bases align to TRBD1. V lost 1 base to trimming and J lost 7 bases; unmatched junction nucleotides: 6. The germline CDR1 and CDR2 sequences are KGHSH and LQKENI. The CDR3 runs 16 residues. The CDR3 region is CASSPRTGSENSPLHF. The CDR3 DNA reads TGTGCCAGCTCACCACGGACAGGGTCGGAGAATTCACCCCTCCACTTT.

In its sample, this clonotype was seen a few times. J is TRBJ2-7 and V is TRBV4-2; TRBD2 matches 9 bases. The CDR3 contains 15 residues. V lost 2 bases, J lost 4 bases, and 6 bases stayed unmatched. The germline CDR1 and CDR2 sequences are LGHNA and YNFKEQ. The CDR3 reads CASSQIAGEGYEQYF. The CDR3 bases are TGTGCCAGCAGCCAAATAGCGGGAGAGGGGTACGAGCAGTACTTC.

The J gene is TRBJ2-6, the V gene TRBV18; D is possibly TRBD1 or TRBD2 (5 bases each). Per germline, CDR1 KGHSH and CDR2 LQKENI. V lost 0 bases and J 4 bases, leaving 10 bases between the germline ends. The CDR3 length is 16 residues. CDR3 region: CASSPPGVNGANVLTF. CDR3 bases: TGTGCCAGCTCACCACCGGGGGTGAACGGGGCCAACGTCCTGACTTTC.

The rearrangement uses TRBV5-1 and TRBJ1-2, with D maybe TRBD1 (6 bases). V gave up 0 bases and J gave up 8 bases, with 20 bases separating them. The CDR3 is 16 amino acids. The germline CDR1 and CDR2 sequences are SGHRS and YFSETQ. The CDR3 DNA is TGCGCCAGCAGCTTGGCCAACTCAGGGGTACGGAGGGGCTACACCTTC. As protein: CASSLANSGVRRGYTF.

The V gene is TRBV20-1, the J gene TRBJ2-3; D is unresolved. This CDR3 spans 12 amino acids. Per the germline V gene, CDR1 is DFQATT and CDR2 is SNEGSKA (reference sequence). V lost 7 bases and J 5 bases, leaving 13 bases between the germline ends. CDR3 in DNA: TGCAGTGTAAGGCAAACACAAGATACGCAGTATTTT. It encodes CSVRQTQDTQYF.

Only one count was recorded for this clonotype. The junction and the germline gene differ at one end; a read error may be behind it. The gene calls are TRBV2 and TRBJ2-6; weak D call: TRBD1 (5 bases). CDR3 size: 15 residues. Germline values: CDR1 SNHLY, CDR2 FYNNEI. CDR3 coding DNA: TGTGCCAGCATAACACCCGAACCTGGGGCCAACGCCCTGACTTTC. Protein product: CASITPEPGANALTF.

This clonotype was picked up a small number of times. The chain uses TRBV10-1 and TRBJ2-3, with D perhaps TRBD1 or TRBD2 (5 bases each). The CDR3 is 13 amino acids. Germline V gene data show CDR1 as WNHNN and CDR2 as SYGVQD (reference sequence). The germline V and J ends were trimmed by 2 bases and 6 bases, with 9 bases remaining between them. The CDR3 here is CASSEGTSDTQYF. As DNA, the CDR3 is TGCGCCAGCAGTGAGGGGACGAGCGATACGCAGTATTTT.

The V and J genes are TRBV7-9 and TRBJ2-5; D not certain. This CDR3 region has 14 residues. The V gene lost 4 bases and the J gene lost 11 bases, with 20 bases spanning the gap. Per the germline V gene, CDR1 is SEHNR and CDR2 is FQNEAQ (reference sequence). The CDR3 coding sequence is TGTGCCAGCAGCTCCACTGATGCGCACAATGAGCAGTACTTC. Protein: CASSSTDAHNEQYF.

The genes are TRBV20-1 and TRBJ2-5, with D perhaps TRBD1 (5 bases). V was pared by 3 bases and J by 5 bases, with 13 bases between. CDR3 length equals 13 residues. The germline V gene has CDR1 DFQATT and CDR2 SNEGSKA (reference sequence). CDR3 coding DNA: TGCAGTGCTAGCAGGGTGGAACGGGAGACCCAGTACTTC. Translating it yields CSASRVERETQYF.

The rearrangement links TRBV2 to TRBJ1-1; TRBD1 is a possible D gene (5 bases). Germline V CDR1 and CDR2: SNHLY, FYNNEI. CDR3 length: 13 amino acids. Trimming took 3 bases from V and 6 from J, leaving 11 bases between them. In DNA form, the CDR3 reads TGTGCCAGCAGTGACTACCGGGGCGCTGAAGCTTTCTTT. It is translated as CASSDYRGAEAFF.

This clonotype was counted a few times. The chain uses TRBV27 and TRBJ2-1, with a tentative D call TRBD2 (6 bases). Germline V gives CDR1 MNHEY, CDR2 SMNVEV (reference sequence). V was shortened by 6 bases and J by 5 bases, with 20 bases between the two germline ends. The CDR3 runs to 16 residues. In DNA, the CDR3 is TGTGCCAGCAGCCCCGACTTAGGAGGGAACAACAATGAGCAGTTCTTC. As protein: CASSPDLGGNNNEQFF.

The V and J genes are TRBV10-1 and TRBJ2-1, with D perhaps being TRBD1 or TRBD2 (5 bases each). CDR1 and CDR2 from the germline V gene are WNHNN and SYGVQD (reference sequence). The CDR3 extends over 15 amino acids. The V and J ends lost 4 bases and 1 base respectively, with 11 bases between them. DNA for the CDR3: TGCGCCAGCAGTGGGTACAGGACTTCCTACAATGAGCAGTTCTTC. Its protein is CASSGYRTSYNEQFF.

The rearrangement links TRBV19 to TRBJ2-7, with TRBD2 identical over 7 bases. The V segment lost 1 base and the J segment 7 bases; nucleotides outside the gene matches: 13. The CDR3 consists of 16 residues. Germline loops: CDR1 LNHDA, CDR2 SQIVND (reference sequence). Here the CDR3 DNA reads TGTGCCAGTAGTATAGGGGGGACGGGAGGTCGGCATGAGCAGTACTTC. Translated: CASSIGGTGGRHEQYF.

The rearrangement joins TRBV20-1 to TRBJ1-2; 9 bases match TRBD1. Looked up from germline, CDR1 is DFQATT and CDR2 is SNEGSKA (reference sequence). The CDR3 totals 12 residues. Trimming cost V 1 base and J 8 bases; bases outside gene matches: 2. CDR3 coding DNA: TGCAGTGCTAGAGGGACAGGGGTAGGCTACACCTTC. It is translated as CSARGTGVGYTF.

This chain uses TRBV20-1 with TRBJ2-3; TRBD2 matches 10 bases. V was pared by 1 base and J by 0 bases, with 4 bases of the junction left unmatched. Per the germline V gene, CDR1 is DFQATT and CDR2 is SNEGSKA (reference sequence). This CDR3 contains 16 residues. This CDR3 reads CSARGELAGSTDTQYF. The CDR3 DNA sequence: TGCAGTGCTAGAGGGGAACTAGCGGGAAGCACAGATACGCAGTATTTT.

This clonotype was seen more than once but under ten times. This rearrangement joins TRBV2 to TRBJ2-4; TRBD2 might be the D (5 bases). The J call may be faulty, since TRBJ2-7 better matches the DNA end. The CDR3 loop spans 15 amino acids. Germline V gene sequence: CDR1 SNHLY, CDR2 FYNNEI. The CDR3 bases are TGTGCCAGCAGCCAAGACTGGACTTCGAATTACGAGCAGTACTTC. It is translated as CASSQDWTSNYEQYF.

The chain employs TRBV4-1 and TRBJ2-3, with 12 bases identical to TRBD2. CDR3 length: 17 amino acids. Germline V CDR1 and CDR2: MGHRA, YSYEKL. Germline trimming cut 1 base from V and 4 bases from J; bases unmatched to any gene: 6. CDR3 nucleotides: TGCGCCAGCAGCCAAGGTGGACTAGCGGGACGCGCAGATACGCAGTATTTT. This sequence encodes CASSQGGLAGRADTQYF.

The V call is TRBV2, the J call TRBJ2-7, with D possibly matching TRBD2 (6 bases). The CDR3 has 15 amino acids. V lost 6 bases and J lost 7, with 22 bases in between. CDR1 SNHLY and CDR2 FYNNEI come from the germline V gene. The CDR3 coding sequence is TGTGCCAGCAGCCGAGGTTGGCTAGCGTCGGGGGAGCAGTACTTC. Translating gives CASSRGWLASGEQYF.

This chain links TRBV20-1 with TRBJ1-1; TRBD1 matches at 11 bases. The V segment lost 6 bases and the J segment 3 bases; nucleotides outside the gene matches: 9. Germline V gives CDR1 DFQATT, CDR2 SNEGSKA (reference sequence). CDR3 length: 15 residues. As DNA, the CDR3 is TGCAGTGCCCTGGATAGGACAGGGGGCGACACTGAAGCTTTCTTT. This translates into CSALDRTGGDTEAFF.

This clonotype has only a few counts. The chain employs TRBV6-5 and TRBJ2-1; possibly TRBD1 for D (5 bases). TRBJ2-7 matches the DNA end more closely, so the J call is doubtful. CDR1 and CDR2 (germline): MNHEY, SVGAGI. This CDR3 is 14 amino acids long. The CDR3 reads CASFRDTSGYEQYF. The DNA of the CDR3 is TGTGCCAGCTTCAGGGATACATCAGGGTACGAGCAGTACTTC.